The clone carrying this T cell receptor beta chain was seen at least ten times. No antigen is known for it. The data were obtained in a study of T cell repertoires in cytomegalovirus infection. Points from the study as a whole: The ex vivo response was dominated by HLA-C-restricted CMV-specific TCR beta clonotypes.

In TCRdb, the reads were re-called with MiXCR into one record per CDR3 protein. The sample holds 100,000 or so distinct CDR3 sequences, about 29% seen once. This CDR3 has 16 residues. The ends were cut back, 1 base at V and 4 bases at J, with 16 bases in the middle. The germline gives CDR1 MGHDK, CDR2 SYGVNS. The chain uses TRBV25-1 and TRBJ1-1; D is possibly TRBD1 (5 bases). This TCR was sampled from a human donor in good health (CMV status not recorded). Some clones in this sample may be carry-over from other donors' samples. The sequencing here drew on CD8+ T cells from cultured PBMCs, taken from culture after CMV antigen stimulation. CDR3 in amino acids: CASSESGFGDGTEAFF. CDR3 nucleotides: TGTGCCAGCAGTGAATCTGGGTTCGGGGACGGCACTGAAGCTTTCTTT.